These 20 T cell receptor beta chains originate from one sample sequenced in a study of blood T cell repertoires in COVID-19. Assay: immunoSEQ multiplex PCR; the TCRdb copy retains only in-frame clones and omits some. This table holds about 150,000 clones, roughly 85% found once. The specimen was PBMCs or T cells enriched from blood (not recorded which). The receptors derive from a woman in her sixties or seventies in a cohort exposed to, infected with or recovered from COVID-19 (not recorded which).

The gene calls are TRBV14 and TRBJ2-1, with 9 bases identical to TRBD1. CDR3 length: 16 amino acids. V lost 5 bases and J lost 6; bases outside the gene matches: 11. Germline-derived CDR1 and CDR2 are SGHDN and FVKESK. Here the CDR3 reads CASSGPGTGLFNEQFF. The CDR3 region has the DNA TGTGCCAGCAGCGGCCCCGGGACAGGGCTTTTCAATGAGCAGTTCTTC.

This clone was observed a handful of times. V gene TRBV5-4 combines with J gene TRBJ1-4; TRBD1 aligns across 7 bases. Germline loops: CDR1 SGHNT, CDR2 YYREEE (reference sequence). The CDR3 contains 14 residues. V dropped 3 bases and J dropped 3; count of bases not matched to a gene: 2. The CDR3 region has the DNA TGTGCCAGCAGCTCGGGACAGCCTAATGAAAAACTGTTTTTT. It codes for CASSSGQPNEKLFF.

The CDR3, as DNA: TGCGCCAGCAGTCAATCGAGGAGATATAGCAATCAGCCCCAGCATTTT. Translation: CASSQSRRYSNQPQHF. The chain carries TRBV23-1 and TRBJ1-5, with D hard to call. TRBV23-1 is an open reading frame whose function is uncertain. The CDR3 contains 16 residues. Deletions cut 0 bases from V and 0 bases from J, with 9 bases between.

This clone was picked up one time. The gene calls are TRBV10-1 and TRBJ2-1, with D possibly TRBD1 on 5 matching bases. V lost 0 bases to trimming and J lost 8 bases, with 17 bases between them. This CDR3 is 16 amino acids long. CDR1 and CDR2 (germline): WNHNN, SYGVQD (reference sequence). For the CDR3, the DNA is TGCGCCAGCAGTGAGTCGGTGACTCAGGGTAATCATGAGCAGTTCTTC. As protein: CASSESVTQGNHEQFF.

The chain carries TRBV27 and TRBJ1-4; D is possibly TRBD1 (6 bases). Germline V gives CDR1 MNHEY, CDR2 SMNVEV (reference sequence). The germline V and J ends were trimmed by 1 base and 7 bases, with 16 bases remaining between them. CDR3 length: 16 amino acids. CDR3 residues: CASSLYGGARAEKLFF. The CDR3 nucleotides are TGTGCCAGCAGTTTATATGGGGGGGCCAGGGCTGAAAAACTGTTTTTT.

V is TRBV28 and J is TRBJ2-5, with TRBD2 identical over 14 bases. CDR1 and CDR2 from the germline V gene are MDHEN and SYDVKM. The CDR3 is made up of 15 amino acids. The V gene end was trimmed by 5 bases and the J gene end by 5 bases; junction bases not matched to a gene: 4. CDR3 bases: TGTGCCAGCAGTCGGCGACTAGCGGGAGGGGAGACCCAGTACTTC. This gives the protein CASSRRLAGGETQYF.

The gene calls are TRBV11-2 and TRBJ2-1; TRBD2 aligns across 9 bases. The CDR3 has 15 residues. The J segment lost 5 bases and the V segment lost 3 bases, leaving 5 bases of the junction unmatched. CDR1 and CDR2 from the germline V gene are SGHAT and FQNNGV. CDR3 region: CASSLREGLHNEQFF. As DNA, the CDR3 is TGTGCCAGCAGCTTGCGGGAGGGCCTACACAATGAGCAGTTCTTC.

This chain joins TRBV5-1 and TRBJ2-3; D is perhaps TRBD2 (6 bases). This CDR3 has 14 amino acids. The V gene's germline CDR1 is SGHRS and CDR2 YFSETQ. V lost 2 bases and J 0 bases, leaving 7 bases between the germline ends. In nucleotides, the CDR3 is TGCGCCAGCAGCTTTGGGACTAGCACAGATACGCAGTATTTT. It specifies CASSFGTSTDTQYF.

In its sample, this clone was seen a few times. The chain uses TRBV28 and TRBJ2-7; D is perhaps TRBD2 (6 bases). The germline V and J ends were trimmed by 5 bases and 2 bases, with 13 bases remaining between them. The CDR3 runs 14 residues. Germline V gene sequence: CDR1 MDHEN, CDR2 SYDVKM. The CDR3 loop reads CASSPRGTPYEQYF. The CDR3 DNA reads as TGTGCCAGCAGTCCCCGGGGGACCCCCTACGAGCAGTACTTC.

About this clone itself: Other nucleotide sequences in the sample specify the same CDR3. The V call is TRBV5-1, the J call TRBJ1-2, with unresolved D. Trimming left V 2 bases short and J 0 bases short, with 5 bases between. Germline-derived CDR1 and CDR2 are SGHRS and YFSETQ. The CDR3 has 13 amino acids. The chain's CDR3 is CASSLNTNYGYTF. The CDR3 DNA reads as TGCGCCAGCAGCTTAAATACTAACTATGGCTACACCTTC.

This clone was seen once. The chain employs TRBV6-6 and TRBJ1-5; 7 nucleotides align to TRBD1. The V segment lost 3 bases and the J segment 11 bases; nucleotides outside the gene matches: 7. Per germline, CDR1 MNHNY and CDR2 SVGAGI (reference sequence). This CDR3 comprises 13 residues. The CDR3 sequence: CASSYATGVAQHF. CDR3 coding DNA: TGTGCCAGCAGTTATGCTACAGGGGTAGCCCAGCATTTT.

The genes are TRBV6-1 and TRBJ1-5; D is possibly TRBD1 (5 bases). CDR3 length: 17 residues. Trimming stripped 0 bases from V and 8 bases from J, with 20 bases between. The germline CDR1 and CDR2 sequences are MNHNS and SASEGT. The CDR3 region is CASSEAGSRGGGEPQHF. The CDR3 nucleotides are TGTGCCAGCAGTGAAGCGGGGTCGCGCGGTGGGGGGGAGCCCCAGCATTTT.

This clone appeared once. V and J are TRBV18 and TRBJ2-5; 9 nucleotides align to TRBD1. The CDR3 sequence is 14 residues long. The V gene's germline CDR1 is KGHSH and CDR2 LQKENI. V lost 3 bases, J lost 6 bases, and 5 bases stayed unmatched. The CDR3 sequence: CASSPGQGWKTQYF. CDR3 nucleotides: TGTGCCAGCTCACCGGGACAGGGTTGGAAGACCCAGTACTTC.

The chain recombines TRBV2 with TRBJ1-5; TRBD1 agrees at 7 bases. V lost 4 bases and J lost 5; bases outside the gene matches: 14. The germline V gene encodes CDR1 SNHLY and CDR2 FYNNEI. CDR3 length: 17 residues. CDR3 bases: TGTGCCAGCAGTGGACCTGGGAGGACAGGCCCTTATCAGCCCCAGCATTTT. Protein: CASSGPGRTGPYQPQHF.

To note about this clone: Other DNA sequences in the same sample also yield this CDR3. CDR3 sequence reads: CASSLREIYGYTF. CDR3 bases: TGTGCCAGCAGTTTACGAGAAATCTATGGCTACACCTTC. The J gene is TRBJ1-2, the V gene TRBV12-3 or TRBV12-4; D unclear. V was shortened by 2 bases and J by 4 bases, with 8 bases between the two germline ends. The CDR3 runs 13 residues.

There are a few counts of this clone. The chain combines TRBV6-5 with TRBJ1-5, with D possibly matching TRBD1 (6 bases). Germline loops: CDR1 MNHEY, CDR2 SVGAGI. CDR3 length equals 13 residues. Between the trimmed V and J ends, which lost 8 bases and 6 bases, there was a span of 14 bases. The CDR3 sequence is CASLPGAGQPQHF. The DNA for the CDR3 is TGTGCCAGCCTCCCAGGGGCCGGTCAGCCCCAGCATTTT.

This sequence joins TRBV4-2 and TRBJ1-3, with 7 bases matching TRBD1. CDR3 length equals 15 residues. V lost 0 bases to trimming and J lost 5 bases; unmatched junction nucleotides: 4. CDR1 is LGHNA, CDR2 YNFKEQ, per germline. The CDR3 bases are TGTGCCAGCAGCCAAGACCGGGACAGTAGAAACACCATATATTTT. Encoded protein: CASSQDRDSRNTIYF.

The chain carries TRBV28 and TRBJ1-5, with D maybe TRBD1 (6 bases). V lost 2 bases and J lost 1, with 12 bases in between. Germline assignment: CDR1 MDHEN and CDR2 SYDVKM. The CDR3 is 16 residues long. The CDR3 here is CASSLVGRGSNQPQHF. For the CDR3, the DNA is TGTGCCAGCAGTTTAGTCGGCAGGGGAAGCAATCAGCCCCAGCATTTT.

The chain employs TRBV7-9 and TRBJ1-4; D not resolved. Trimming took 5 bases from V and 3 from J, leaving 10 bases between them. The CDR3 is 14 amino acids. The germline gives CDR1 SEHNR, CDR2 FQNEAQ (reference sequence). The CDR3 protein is CASSVVSANEKLFF. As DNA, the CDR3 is TGTGCCAGCAGCGTAGTCTCAGCTAATGAAAAACTGTTTTTT.

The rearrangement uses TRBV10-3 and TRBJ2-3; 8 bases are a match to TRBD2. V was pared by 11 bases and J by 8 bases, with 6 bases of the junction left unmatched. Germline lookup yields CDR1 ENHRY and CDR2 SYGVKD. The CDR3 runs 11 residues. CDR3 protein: CAAGTSTTQYF. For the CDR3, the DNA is TGTGCCGCGGGGACTAGTACTACGCAGTATTTT.